This TCR beta chain was documented in a study of T cell repertoires in cytomegalovirus infection. Study context: A matching HLA type, together with CMV infection, was signaled by public TCR beta signatures. Study-level points and caveats: Totalled public TCR beta family frequency picked out people who carried CMV plus the relevant HLA. It was HLA-C-restricted CMV-specific TCR beta clonotypes that dominated the response ex vivo.

This clonotype was detected a few times. The target antigen is unknown. In TCRdb, the reads were re-called with MiXCR into one record per CDR3 protein. The sample lists 680,000 or so distinct CDR3 sequences; 35% were seen once. In germline, CDR1 is SEHNR, CDR2 FQNEAQ (reference sequence). Germline trimming cut 5 bases from V and 5 bases from J; bases unmatched to any gene: 4. The CDR3 runs 15 residues. The rearrangement uses TRBV7-9 and TRBJ1-5, with TRBD1 matching over 12 bases. The sample taken for sequencing was PBMCs. The TCR sequence derives from a human donor in good health (CMV status not recorded). Some clones in this sample may be carry-over from other donors' samples. The CDR3 region has the DNA TGTGCCAGCAGCCGTGGGACAGGGGGCGATCAGCCCCAGCATTTT. This sequence encodes CASSRGTGGDQPQHF.